This entry concerns a single TCR beta chain. Its antigen target is currently unknown. One junction end disagrees with the germline gene, perhaps due to a read error. Graves' hyperthyroidism was defined as stable when no progression to ophthalmopathy occurred over 18 months of follow-up. Hyperthyroidism patients were newly diagnosed, had a disease duration of under 2 months, and were aged 18 to 65 years. The study excluded patients with uncontrolled infections, other autoimmune diseases, pregnancy or lactation. Diagnoses relied on clinical symptoms, serum thyroxine and TRAb, thyroid ultrasound and orbital computed tomography. PBMCs were separated from about 10 ml of fresh peripheral blood using Ficoll-Paque density gradient centrifugation. Total RNA was extracted with Trizol reagent, and quality was checked on an Agilent 2100 Bioanalyzer. The data derive from a study of T cells in Graves' hyperthyroidism and ophthalmopathy (dated by TCRdb to between 2019 and 2020). For the study in its entirety: Peripheral blood was collected at initial diagnosis, before any treatment. TCR V-J signatures able to tell the groups apart were searched for in a discovery cohort of more than 90 patients, of whom under 45 had Graves' ophthalmopathy and around 58 had stable Graves' hyperthyroidism. Whether ophthalmopathy could be predicted prospectively was tested in an independent validation cohort made up of approximately 19 hyperthyroidism patients plus 17 patients who later progressed to ophthalmopathy. For training and testing, the roughly 93 patients in the discovery cohort were randomly divided in a 7:3 ratio. The study also compared thyroid tissue and blood T-cell repertoires from more than five Graves' hyperthyroidism patients. Following sampling, methimazole starting at 30 mg daily was given to hyperthyroidism patients, and high-dose intravenous methylprednisolone was given to ophthalmopathy patients. The paper describes TCR Vbeta CDR3 sequencing of some 130 peripheral blood samples, made up of 43 ophthalmopathy patients, around 78 hyperthyroidism patients and 17 progressor patients. Broad study findings and their caveats: In validation, progression to ophthalmopathy was predicted by the model with nearly 71% sensitivity and 72.22% specificity, a median of approximately 6.5 months before onset. In cross-validation, a model built on a 13 V-J signature told ophthalmopathy apart from stable hyperthyroidism with 85% to 90% sensitivity and 81% to 82% specificity, and in testing the same model reached 80%/75%. Most expanded thyroid clonotypes (frequency above 0.001) were also found in blood, which suggests that blood repertoires may mirror thyroid immune responses. No statistical method was used to fix the sample size in advance, and group allocation was not hidden from the investigators.

The TCR beta CDR3 regions were amplified from the RNA transcripts. The first round of RT-PCR for the TCR CDR3 was performed with the HTBI primer set and the Qiagen OneStep RT-PCR kit. Libraries were constructed in a second round of multiplex PCR, after which size selection and purification were carried out. Paired-end sequencing of the libraries was performed with 100 bp reads on an Illumina HiSeq2000. On the study's bioinformatics: SOAPnuke was used to process the raw data, removing reads that contained adapters or uncalled bases, had a mean Phred below 15, or lacked an exact match to the constant primer or identifier. High-quality paired reads were merged with COPE v1.2.5, and unique nucleotide sequences were defined as clonotypes. MiTCR v1.1 was used to align the clonotypes against IMGT TRBV, TRBD and TRBJ reference segments. Analysis was restricted to V-J combinations with a frequency above 0.0001, which covered about 99% of repertoires. A TCS score was defined as the ratio between F50 (clonal expansion) and ExV (chaos), using BLOSUM62-based TCRdist between CDR3 peptides within each V-J. Welch's t-statistics and random forest reduced approximately 520 V-J features to under 15, which were used in a naive Bayes classifier (R e1071). TCRdb trimmed public reads at Q25 via fastp, called clones via MiXCR and kept in-frame beta chains. Entries are consolidated by CDR3 protein sequence, retaining the most common genes and DNA. TCRdb, not the authors, supplied the V and J calls. Here the sample has approximately 740,000 distinct CDR3 sequences; 14% occur a single time. Approximately 10% of the sample comes from the top ten.

Inclusive of the bounding cysteine and phenylalanine, the CDR3 is 15 residues long. CDR3 DNA only is kept here, 45 bases in frame from base 1. CDR1 and CDR2 are read off the germline V gene as SGHAT and FQNNGV. This TCR came from a woman in her late teens or twenties with Graves' hyperthyroidism. The material sequenced was blood. The sequence links TRBV11-2 to TRBJ2-5; the D region possibly corresponds to TRBD1 (6 bases align). The DNA reads as follows: TGTGCCTGCAGCTTAGATCAAGGATTACAGGGGACCCAGTACTTC. Translation gives CACSLDQGLQGTQYF.